The 4 T cell receptor beta chains given below trace back to one sample, sequenced in a study of control samples from healthy donors and cancer patients. The repertoire was sequenced with immunoSEQ multiplex PCR; TCRdb's copy has only in-frame clones and lacks some. The data show over 25,000 clones, around 87% seen once. Sequencing input: PBMCs. Receptors were obtained from a woman aged 40 to 50 with lung cancer.

V gene TRBV29-1 combines with J gene TRBJ2-5; tentatively, D is TRBD1 or TRBD2 (6 bases each). The CDR3 loop spans 13 amino acids. CDR1 and CDR2 (germline): SQVTM, ANQGSEA. The V gene lost 5 bases and the J gene lost 3 bases, with 13 bases spanning the gap. The CDR3: CSVLSGAKETQYF. For the CDR3, the DNA is TGCAGCGTTCTATCGGGGGCTAAAGAGACCCAGTACTTC.

This clone was observed once. The chain carries TRBV5-1 and TRBJ1-1; D may be TRBD1 (6 bases). This CDR3 spans 15 amino acids. Germline V CDR1 and CDR2: SGHRS, YFSETQ. V gave up 3 bases and J gave up 7 bases, with 19 bases separating them. CDR3 residues: CASSYENPGEIEAFF. The CDR3 DNA follows: TGCGCCAGCAGCTACGAAAACCCAGGGGAAATTGAAGCTTTCTTT.

Here the CDR3 DNA reads TGCGCCAGCAGCCAAGGGGCGGTGAGGTCGAGCTATGGCTACACCTTC. The encoded protein is CASSQGAVRSSYGYTF. This chain uses TRBV4-1 with TRBJ1-2; the D is unclear. Germline lookup yields CDR1 MGHRA and CDR2 YSYEKL. Trimming stripped 1 base from V and 4 bases from J, with 16 bases between. The CDR3 contains 16 residues.

V is TRBV14 and J is TRBJ2-2, with D possibly called TRBD1 or TRBD2 (5 bases each). Germline V gene data show CDR1 as SGHDN and CDR2 as FVKESK. Trimming removed 0 bases from V and 6 bases from J, with 8 bases in between. The CDR3 contains 14 residues. The CDR3 region has the DNA TGTGCCAGCAGCCAAGATCTGGGGGCCGGGGAGCTGTTTTTT. Its protein product is CASSQDLGAGELFF.